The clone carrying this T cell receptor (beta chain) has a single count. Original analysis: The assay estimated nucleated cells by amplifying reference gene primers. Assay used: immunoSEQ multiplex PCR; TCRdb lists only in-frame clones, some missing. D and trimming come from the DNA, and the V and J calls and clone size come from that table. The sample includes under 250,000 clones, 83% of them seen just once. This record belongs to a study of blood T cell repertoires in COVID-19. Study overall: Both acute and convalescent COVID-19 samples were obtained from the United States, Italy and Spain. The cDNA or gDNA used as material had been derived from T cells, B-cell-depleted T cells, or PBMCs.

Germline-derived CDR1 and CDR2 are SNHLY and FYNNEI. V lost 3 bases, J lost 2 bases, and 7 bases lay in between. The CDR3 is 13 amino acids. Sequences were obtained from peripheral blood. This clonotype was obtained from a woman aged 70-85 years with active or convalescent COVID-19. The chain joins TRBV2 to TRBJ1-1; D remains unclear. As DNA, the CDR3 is TGTGCCAGCAGTGATGAGATCAACACTGAAGCTTTCTTT. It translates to CASSDEINTEAFF.